This T cell receptor beta chain was obtained from a study of blood T cell repertoires in COVID-19. The overall study: PBMCs, B-cell-depleted T cells, or T cells were the source of the cDNA or gDNA that made up the material.

The table came from immunoSEQ multiplex PCR; TCRdb's copy has only in-frame clones and leaves some out. The sample includes approximately 180,000 clones, around 76% of them seen just once. V shed 6 bases, J shed 6 bases, and the junction held 5 bases outside the gene matches. CDR1 is MGHDK and CDR2 is SYGVNS in the germline V gene. The CDR3 is 14 residues long. The chain is built from TRBV25-1 and TRBJ2-1; 10 bases agree with TRBD2. This TCR derives from a woman aged 70-85 years with acute or convalescent COVID-19. Source material: peripheral blood. The chain's CDR3 is CASRGAGGRNEQFF. For the CDR3, the DNA is TGTGCCAGCAGAGGAGCGGGAGGGCGCAATGAGCAGTTCTTC.